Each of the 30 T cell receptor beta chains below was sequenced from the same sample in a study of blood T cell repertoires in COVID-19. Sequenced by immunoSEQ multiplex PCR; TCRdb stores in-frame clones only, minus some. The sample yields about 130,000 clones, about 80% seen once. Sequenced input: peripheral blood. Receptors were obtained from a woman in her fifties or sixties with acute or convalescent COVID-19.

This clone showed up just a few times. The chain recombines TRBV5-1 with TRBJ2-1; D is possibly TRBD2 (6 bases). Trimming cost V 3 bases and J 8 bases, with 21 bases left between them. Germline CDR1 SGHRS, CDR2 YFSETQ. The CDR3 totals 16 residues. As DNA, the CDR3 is TGCGCCAGCAGCTACCCGCGGGAAAGCGGGTCCGATGAGCAGTTCTTC. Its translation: CASSYPRESGSDEQFF.

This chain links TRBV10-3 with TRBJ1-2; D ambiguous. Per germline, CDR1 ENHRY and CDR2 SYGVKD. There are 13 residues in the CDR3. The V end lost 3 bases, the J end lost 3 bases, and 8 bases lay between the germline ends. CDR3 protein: CAISDGDYYGYTF. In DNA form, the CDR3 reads TGTGCCATCAGTGACGGAGATTACTATGGCTACACCTTC.

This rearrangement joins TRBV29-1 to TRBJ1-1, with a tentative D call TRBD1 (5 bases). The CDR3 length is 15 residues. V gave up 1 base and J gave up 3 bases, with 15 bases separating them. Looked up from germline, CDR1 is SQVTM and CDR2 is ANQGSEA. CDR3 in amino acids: CSVEARHRIYTEAFF. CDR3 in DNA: TGCAGCGTTGAAGCGAGACACAGGATTTACACTGAAGCTTTCTTT.

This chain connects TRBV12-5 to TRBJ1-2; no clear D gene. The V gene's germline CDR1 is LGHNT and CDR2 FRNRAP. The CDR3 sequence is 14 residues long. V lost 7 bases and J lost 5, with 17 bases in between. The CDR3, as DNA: TGTGCTAGTGCTCCGACAACCCCCCTATATGGCTACACCTTC. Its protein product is CASAPTTPLYGYTF. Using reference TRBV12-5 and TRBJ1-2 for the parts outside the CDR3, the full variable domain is DARVTQTPRHKVTEMGQEVTMRCQPILGHNTVFWYRQTMMQGLELLAYFRNRAPLDDSGMPKDRFSAEMPDATLATLKIQPSEPRDSAVYFCASAPTTPLYGYTFGSGTRLTVV.

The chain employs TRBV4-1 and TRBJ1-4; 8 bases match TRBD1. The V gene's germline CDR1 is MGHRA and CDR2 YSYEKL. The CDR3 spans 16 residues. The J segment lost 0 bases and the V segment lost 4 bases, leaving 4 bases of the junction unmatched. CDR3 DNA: TGCGCCAGCAGCCCCCGGGACAGGACAACTAATGAAAAACTGTTTTTT. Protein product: CASSPRDRTTNEKLFF.

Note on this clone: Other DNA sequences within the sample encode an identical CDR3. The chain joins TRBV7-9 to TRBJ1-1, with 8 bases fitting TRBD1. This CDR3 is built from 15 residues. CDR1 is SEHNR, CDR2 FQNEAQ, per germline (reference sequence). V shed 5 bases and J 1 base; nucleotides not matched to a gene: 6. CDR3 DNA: TGTGCCAGCAGCCCGGGGACAGGAGAGAACACTGAAGCTTTCTTT. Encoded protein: CASSPGTGENTEAFF.

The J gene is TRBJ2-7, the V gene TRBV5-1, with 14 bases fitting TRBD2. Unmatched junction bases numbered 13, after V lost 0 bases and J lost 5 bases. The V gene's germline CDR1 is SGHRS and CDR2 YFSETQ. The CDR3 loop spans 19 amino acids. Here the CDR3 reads CASSLVGTSGGPPGNEQYF. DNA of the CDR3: TGCGCCAGCAGCTTGGTTGGGACTAGCGGGGGCCCACCGGGGAACGAGCAGTACTTC.

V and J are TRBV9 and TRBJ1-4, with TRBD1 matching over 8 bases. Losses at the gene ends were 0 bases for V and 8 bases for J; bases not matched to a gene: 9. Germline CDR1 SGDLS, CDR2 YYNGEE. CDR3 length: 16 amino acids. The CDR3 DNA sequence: TGTGCCAGCAGCGTAGAGGACAGGGTATCTGTGGAAAAACTGTTTTTT. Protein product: CASSVEDRVSVEKLFF.

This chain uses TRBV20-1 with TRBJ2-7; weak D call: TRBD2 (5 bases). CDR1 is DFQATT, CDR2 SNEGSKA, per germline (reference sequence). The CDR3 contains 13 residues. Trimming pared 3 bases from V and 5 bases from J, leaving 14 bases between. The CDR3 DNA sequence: TGCAGTGCTAGTCAGGCCAGGACTCACGAGCAGTACTTC. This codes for CSASQARTHEQYF.

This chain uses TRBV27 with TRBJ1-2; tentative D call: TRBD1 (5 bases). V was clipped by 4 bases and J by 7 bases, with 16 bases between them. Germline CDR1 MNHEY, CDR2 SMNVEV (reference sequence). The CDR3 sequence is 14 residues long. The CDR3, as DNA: TGTGCCAGCAGTTCCGCTGGAGGGGTGGGTGGCTACACCTTC. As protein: CASSSAGGVGGYTF.

CDR3 loop: CASSDGLAGRTDTQYF. DNA of the CDR3: TGTGCCAGTAGTGATGGACTAGCGGGGCGAACAGATACGCAGTATTTT. The chain links TRBV19 to TRBJ2-3, with 12 bases fitting TRBD2. Per germline, CDR1 LNHDA and CDR2 SQIVND (reference sequence). After removal of 5 bases from V and 3 bases from J, the junction contained 6 bases not matched to a gene. The CDR3 has 16 residues.

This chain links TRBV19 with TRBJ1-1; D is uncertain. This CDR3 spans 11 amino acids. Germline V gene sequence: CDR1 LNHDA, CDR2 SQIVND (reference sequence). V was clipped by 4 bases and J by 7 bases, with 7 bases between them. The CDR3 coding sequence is TGTGCCAGTAGTAGATTGAGTGAAGCTTTCTTT. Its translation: CASSRLSEAFF. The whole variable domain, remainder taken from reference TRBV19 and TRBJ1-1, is DGGITQSPKYLFRKEGQNVTLSCEQNLNHDAMYWYRQDPGQGLRLIYYSQIVNDFQKGDIAEGYSVSREKKESFPLTVTSAQKNPTAFYLCASSRLSEAFFGQGTRLTVV.

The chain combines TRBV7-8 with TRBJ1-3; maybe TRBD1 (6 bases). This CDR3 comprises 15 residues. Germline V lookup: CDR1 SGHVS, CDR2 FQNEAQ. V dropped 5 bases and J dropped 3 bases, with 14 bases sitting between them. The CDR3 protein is CASSVRGVGGNTIYF. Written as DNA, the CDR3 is TGTGCCAGCAGCGTCAGGGGAGTTGGTGGAAACACCATATATTTT.

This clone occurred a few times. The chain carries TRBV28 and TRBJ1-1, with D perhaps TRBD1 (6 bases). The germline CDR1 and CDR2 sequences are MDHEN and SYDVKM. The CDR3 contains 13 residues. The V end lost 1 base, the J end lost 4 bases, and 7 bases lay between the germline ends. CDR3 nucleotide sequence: TGTGCCAGCAGTTTATTAGGGGGCACTGAAGCTTTCTTT. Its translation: CASSLLGGTEAFF.

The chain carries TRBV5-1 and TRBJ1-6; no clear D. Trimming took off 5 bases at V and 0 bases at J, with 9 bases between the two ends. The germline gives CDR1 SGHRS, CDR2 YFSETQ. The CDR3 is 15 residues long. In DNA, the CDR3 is TGCGCCAGCAGGATGAGGGCCTCCTATAATTCACCCCTCCACTTT. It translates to CASRMRASYNSPLHF. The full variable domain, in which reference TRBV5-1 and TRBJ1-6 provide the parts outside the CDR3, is KAGVTQTPRYLIKTRGQQVTLSCSPISGHRSVSWYQQTPGQGLQFLFEYFSETQRNKGNFPGRFSGRQFSNSRSEMNVSTLELGDSALYLCASRMRASYNSPLHFGNGTRLTVT.

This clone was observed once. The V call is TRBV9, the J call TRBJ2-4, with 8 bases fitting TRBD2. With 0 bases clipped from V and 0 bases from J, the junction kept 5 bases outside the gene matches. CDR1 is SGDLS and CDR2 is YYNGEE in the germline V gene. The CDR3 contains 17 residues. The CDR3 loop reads CASSVGPGGLAKNIQYF. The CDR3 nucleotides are TGTGCCAGCAGCGTAGGTCCGGGGGGGCTAGCCAAAAACATTCAGTACTTC.

Written as DNA, the CDR3 is TGTGCCAGCAGCCCCCTTGGGGCTAGCGGACACAATGAGCAGTTCTTC. It translates to CASSPLGASGHNEQFF. The chain employs TRBV3-1 (or the pseudogene TRBV3-2) and TRBJ2-1; 7 bases agree with TRBD2. The CDR3 extends over 16 amino acids. The J segment lost 5 bases and the V segment lost 4 bases, leaving 11 bases of the junction unmatched. Germline V gene data show CDR1 as LGHDT and CDR2 as YNNKEL (reference sequence).

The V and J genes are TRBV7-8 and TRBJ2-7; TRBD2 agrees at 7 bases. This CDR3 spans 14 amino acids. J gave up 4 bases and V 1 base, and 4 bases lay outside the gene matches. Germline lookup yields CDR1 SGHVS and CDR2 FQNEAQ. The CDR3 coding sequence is TGTGCCAGCAGCTTAGGAGCGGGGCTGTACGAGCAGTACTTC. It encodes CASSLGAGLYEQYF.

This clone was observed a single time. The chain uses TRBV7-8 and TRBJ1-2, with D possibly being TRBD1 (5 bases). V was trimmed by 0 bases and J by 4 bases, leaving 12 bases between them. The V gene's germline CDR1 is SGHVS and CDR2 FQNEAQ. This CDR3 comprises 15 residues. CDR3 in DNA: TGTGCCAGCAGCTTAGCCGGGGGTCAGGTCTATGGCTACACCTTC. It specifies CASSLAGGQVYGYTF.

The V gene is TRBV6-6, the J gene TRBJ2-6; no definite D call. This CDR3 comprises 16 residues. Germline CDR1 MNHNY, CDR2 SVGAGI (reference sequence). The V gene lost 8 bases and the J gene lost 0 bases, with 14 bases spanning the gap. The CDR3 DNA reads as TGTGCCAGCTCCCCAGGAATAGTCTCTGGGGCCAACGTCCTGACTTTC. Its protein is CASSPGIVSGANVLTF.

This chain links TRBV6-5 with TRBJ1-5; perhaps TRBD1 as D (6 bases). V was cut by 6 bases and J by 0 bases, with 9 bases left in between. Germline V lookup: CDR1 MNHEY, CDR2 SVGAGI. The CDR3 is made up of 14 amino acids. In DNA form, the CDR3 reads TGTGCCAGCAGGAAGGACAGTAGCAATCAGCCCCAGCATTTT. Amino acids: CASRKDSSNQPQHF.

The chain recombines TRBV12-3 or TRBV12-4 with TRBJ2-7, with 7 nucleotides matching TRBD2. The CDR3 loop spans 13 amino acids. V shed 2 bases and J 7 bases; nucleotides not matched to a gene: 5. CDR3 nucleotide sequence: TGTGCCAGCAGTTTACCGGGGGGAAAGGAGCAGTACTTC. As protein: CASSLPGGKEQYF.

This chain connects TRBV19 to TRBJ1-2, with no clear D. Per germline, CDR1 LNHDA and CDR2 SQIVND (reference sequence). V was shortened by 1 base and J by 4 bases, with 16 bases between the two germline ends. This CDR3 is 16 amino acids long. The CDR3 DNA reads TGTGCCAGTAGTATAGCGACTACGGCAGGAGTCTATGGCTACACCTTC. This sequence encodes CASSIATTAGVYGYTF.

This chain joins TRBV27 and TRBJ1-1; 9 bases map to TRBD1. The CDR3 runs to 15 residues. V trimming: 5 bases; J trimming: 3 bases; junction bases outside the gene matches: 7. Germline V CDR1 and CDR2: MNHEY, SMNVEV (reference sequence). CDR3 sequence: CASSTTGGGDTEAFF. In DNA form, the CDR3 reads TGTGCCAGCAGTACGACAGGGGGAGGGGACACTGAAGCTTTCTTT.

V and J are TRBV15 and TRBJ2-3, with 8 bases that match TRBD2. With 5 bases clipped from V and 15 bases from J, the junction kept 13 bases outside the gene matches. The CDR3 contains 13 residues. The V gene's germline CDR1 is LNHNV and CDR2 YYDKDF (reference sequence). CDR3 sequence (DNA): TGTGCCACCAGCCCGGGCGGGGGGTCTCTTTTTTATTTT. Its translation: CATSPGGGSLFYF.

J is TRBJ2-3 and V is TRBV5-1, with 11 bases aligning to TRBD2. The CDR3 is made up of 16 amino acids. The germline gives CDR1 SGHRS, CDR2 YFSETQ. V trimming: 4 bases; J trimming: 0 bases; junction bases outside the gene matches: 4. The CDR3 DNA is TGCGCCAGCAGCCCGTCTAGCGGGGGGAGCACAGATACGCAGTATTTT. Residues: CASSPSSGGSTDTQYF.

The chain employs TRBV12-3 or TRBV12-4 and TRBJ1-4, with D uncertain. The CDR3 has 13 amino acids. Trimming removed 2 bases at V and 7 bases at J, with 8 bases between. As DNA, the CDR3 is TGTGCCAGCAGTTTACGGCGGGGTGAAAAACTGTTTTTT. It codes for CASSLRRGEKLFF.

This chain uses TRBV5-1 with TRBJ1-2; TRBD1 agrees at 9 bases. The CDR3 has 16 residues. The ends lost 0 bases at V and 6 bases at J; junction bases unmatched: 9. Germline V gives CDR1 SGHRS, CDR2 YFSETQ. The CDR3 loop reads CASSLGTTGGWNGYTF. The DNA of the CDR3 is TGCGCCAGCAGCTTGGGTACTACAGGGGGCTGGAATGGCTACACCTTC.

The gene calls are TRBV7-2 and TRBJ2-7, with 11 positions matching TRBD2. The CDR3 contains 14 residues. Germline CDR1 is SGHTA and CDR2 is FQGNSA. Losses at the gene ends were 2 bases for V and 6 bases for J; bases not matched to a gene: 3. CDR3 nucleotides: TGTGCCAGCAGCTTATTACTAGCGGGGGTCGAGCAGTACTTC. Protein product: CASSLLLAGVEQYF.

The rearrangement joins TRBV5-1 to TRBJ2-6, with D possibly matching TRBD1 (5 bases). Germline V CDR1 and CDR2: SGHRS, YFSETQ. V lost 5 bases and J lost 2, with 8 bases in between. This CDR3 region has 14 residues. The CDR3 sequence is CASSPTAGANVLTF. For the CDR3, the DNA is TGCGCCAGCAGTCCGACAGCTGGGGCCAACGTCCTGACTTTC.